These 27 T cell receptor beta chains came from one sample sequenced in a study of T cell repertoires in cytomegalovirus infection. TCRdb passed the reads through MiXCR, listing each CDR3 protein once. The sample carries 310,000 or so distinct CDR3 sequences, 15% to 20% recorded once. Source material: PBMCs. These receptors came from a human donor in good health (CMV status not recorded). Some clones in this sample may be carry-over from other donors' samples.

The chain employs TRBV5-1 and TRBJ2-3; possible D gene TRBD2, 6 bases. Between the trimmed V and J ends, which lost 4 bases and 0 bases, there was a span of 12 bases. CDR3 length: 15 residues. Per the germline V gene, CDR1 is SGHRS and CDR2 is YFSETQ. CDR3 nucleotide sequence: TGCGCCAGCAGCCGTAGCGGAGTAAGCACAGATACGCAGTATTTT. This sequence encodes CASSRSGVSTDTQYF.

With respect to this clonotype: An end of the junction differs from the germline gene, which may be a read error. The J gene is TRBJ2-1, the V gene TRBV10-2; perhaps D is TRBD1 or TRBD2 (5 bases each). Germline values: CDR1 WSHSY, CDR2 SAAADI. The CDR3 is 14 amino acids. CDR3 nucleotides: TGCACCAGCAGATCCCCCGGGACCAGAAATGAGCAGTTCTTC. Protein product: CTSRSPGTRNEQFF.

The chain carries TRBV24-1 and TRBJ2-3; D gene uncertain. Germline assignment: CDR1 KGHDR and CDR2 SFDVKD. This CDR3 has 15 residues. V shed 0 bases and J shed 8 bases, with 14 bases lying between them. The CDR3 loop reads CATSDLAAGHATQYF. In nucleotides, the CDR3 is TGTGCCACCAGTGATTTGGCCGCAGGTCATGCTACGCAGTATTTT.

A few counts support this clonotype. The chain joins TRBV23-1 to TRBJ1-5, with 8 bases that match TRBD1. TRBV23-1 is identified as an open reading frame with a role that is uncertain. V dropped 0 bases and J dropped 6; count of bases not matched to a gene: 4. The CDR3 spans 15 residues. In DNA, the CDR3 is TGCGCCAGCAGTCAATCCGGACAGGGTTTTCAGCCCCAGCATTTT. It codes for CASSQSGQGFQPQHF.

The chain carries TRBV6-2 or TRBV6-3 and TRBJ2-5; perhaps TRBD1 as D (5 bases). Per the germline V gene, CDR1 is MNHEY and CDR2 is SVGEGT. V was trimmed by 5 bases and J by 3 bases, leaving 19 bases between them. The CDR3 has 16 amino acids. CDR3 residues: CASSRRGRGMEETQYF. The CDR3 nucleotides read TGTGCCAGCAGTCGTCGCGGTAGGGGTATGGAAGAGACCCAGTACTTC.

This clonotype was observed a handful of times. The chain couples TRBV6-1 to TRBJ1-4; D is ambiguous. V lost 6 bases and J lost 0, with 20 bases in between. Per germline, CDR1 MNHNS and CDR2 SASEGT. The CDR3 has 18 amino acids. The CDR3 spells CASRERVGAYATNEKLFF. The CDR3 region has the DNA TGTGCCAGCAGGGAAAGGGTTGGAGCGTACGCAACTAATGAAAAACTGTTTTTT.

This chain connects TRBV6-1 to TRBJ2-5; unclear D gene. CDR1 and CDR2 from the germline V gene are MNHNS and SASEGT. This CDR3 comprises 12 residues. Deletions cut 6 bases from V and 5 bases from J, with 10 bases between. DNA of the CDR3: TGTGCCAGCAGGGGCCTCACGGAGACCCAGTACTTC. Translation: CASRGLTETQYF.

The CDR3 reads CSARDPRDRVEKLFF. The CDR3 DNA follows: TGCAGTGCTAGAGACCCTCGGGACAGGGTTGAAAAACTGTTTTTT. This chain uses TRBV20-1 with TRBJ1-4; 9 positions match TRBD1. CDR1 and CDR2 (germline): DFQATT, SNEGSKA (reference sequence). The ends lost 0 bases at V and 7 bases at J; junction bases unmatched: 6. The CDR3 runs 15 residues.

The chain joins TRBV20-1 to TRBJ1-6; D not resolved. Per germline, CDR1 DFQATT and CDR2 SNEGSKA (reference sequence). This CDR3 region has 15 residues. The germline V and J ends were trimmed by 7 bases and 0 bases, with 13 bases remaining between them. The CDR3, as DNA: TGCAGTGGGGTGGAGATGAGCTCCTATAATTCACCCCTCCACTTT. Amino acids: CSGVEMSSYNSPLHF.

The chain joins TRBV29-1 to TRBJ2-7; 10 bases are shared with TRBD1. With 8 bases clipped from V and 6 bases from J, the junction kept 7 bases outside the gene matches. Germline-derived CDR1 and CDR2 are SQVTM and ANQGSEA. The CDR3 contains 12 residues. Here the CDR3 reads CSISGTGAEQYF. The CDR3 DNA is TGCAGCATATCCGGGACAGGGGCCGAGCAGTACTTC.

The chain carries TRBV12-3 or TRBV12-4 and TRBJ1-1; possibly TRBD1 for D (6 bases). The CDR3 runs 14 residues. The V gene lost 4 bases and the J gene lost 5 bases, with 14 bases spanning the gap. The CDR3 protein is CASSYSGVRTEAFF. The CDR3 nucleotides read TGTGCCAGCAGTTACTCAGGGGTTCGGACTGAAGCTTTCTTT.

This clonotype was seen ten or more times. V and J are TRBV7-2 and TRBJ2-1; TRBD1 aligns across 10 bases. Germline V gene data show CDR1 as SGHTA and CDR2 as FQGNSA. The CDR3 sequence is 15 residues long. V was clipped by 5 bases and J by 2 bases; unmatched bases: 3. CDR3 coding DNA: TGTGCCAGCAGCACCGACAGGGGGCCCTACAATGAGCAGTTCTTC. Amino acids: CASSTDRGPYNEQFF.

Details on this clonotype: A much larger clone is a single base away; this may be a read error. The chain employs TRBV5-6 and TRBJ1-1; D gene unclear. CDR1 is SGHDT and CDR2 is YYEEEE in the germline V gene. V lost 2 bases and J lost 4, with 15 bases in between. The CDR3 is 15 residues long. Here the CDR3 DNA reads TGTGCCAGCAGCTTCGCGGGGTGTTCAGGCACTGAAGCTTTCTTT. Its protein is CASSFAGCSGTEAFF.

The chain carries TRBV28 and TRBJ1-2; 8 bases agree with TRBD1. This CDR3 comprises 16 residues. Germline V gene sequence: CDR1 MDHEN, CDR2 SYDVKM. The junction had 21 bases not matched to a gene; V was cut back by 11 bases and J by 7 bases. The CDR3 is CASSRSGDRGISGYTF. Here the CDR3 DNA reads TGTGCCTCCTCCCGAAGTGGAGACAGGGGAATCTCTGGCTACACCTTC.

The rearrangement links TRBV20-1 to TRBJ1-5; D may be TRBD1 (5 bases). Germline V gene sequence: CDR1 DFQATT, CDR2 SNEGSKA (reference sequence). This CDR3 comprises 13 residues. Trimming left V 2 bases short and J 3 bases short, with 8 bases between. The CDR3 bases are TGCAGTGCTAGACCCGGGGCCAATCAGCCCCAGCATTTT. Its translation is CSARPGANQPQHF.

The rearrangement joins TRBV10-3 to TRBJ1-1; the match to TRBD1 covers 9 bases. The junction had 2 bases not matched to a gene; V was cut back by 6 bases and J by 6 bases. Germline assignment: CDR1 ENHRY and CDR2 SYGVKD. This CDR3 comprises 12 residues. The CDR3 DNA reads as TGTGCCATCAGAAGACAGGGGGCTGAAGCTTTCTTT. It is translated as CAIRRQGAEAFF.

The J gene is TRBJ2-7, the V gene TRBV7-6; D unresolved. The V and J ends lost 0 bases and 4 bases respectively, with 13 bases between them. The length of the CDR3 is 15 residues. CDR1 and CDR2 from the germline V gene are SGHVS and FNYEAQ. The CDR3 sequence: CASSLAGGKLYEQYF. As DNA, the CDR3 is TGTGCCAGCAGCTTAGCGGGTGGAAAGCTGTACGAGCAGTACTTC.

A remark on this clonotype: Relative to the germline gene, one junction end is altered; a read error may explain this. The V call is TRBV2, the J call TRBJ1-1; D is ambiguous. The germline gives CDR1 SNHLY, CDR2 FYNNEI. The CDR3 has 12 residues. CDR3 nucleotide sequence: TGTGCCAGCAGGGAAGAACCACCGCCAGCTTTCTTT. This sequence encodes CASREEPPPAFF.

The chain couples TRBV10-3 to TRBJ2-5; 7 bases agree with TRBD2. There are 12 residues in the CDR3. V shed 11 bases, J shed 1 base, and the junction held 4 bases outside the gene matches. The germline gives CDR1 ENHRY, CDR2 SYGVKD. The chain's CDR3 is CAVGTIQETQYF. The CDR3 nucleotides are TGTGCCGTCGGGACTATCCAAGAGACCCAGTACTTC.

This chain connects TRBV20-1 to TRBJ2-1; D is possibly TRBD2 (5 bases). The CDR3 length is 17 residues. Trimming shortened V by 0 bases and J by 0 bases, and 15 bases separated the two germline ends. CDR1 and CDR2 from the germline V gene are DFQATT and SNEGSKA (reference sequence). Here the CDR3 reads CSARDVSGASSYNEQFF. CDR3 nucleotide sequence: TGCAGTGCTAGAGATGTAAGCGGCGCAAGCTCCTACAATGAGCAGTTCTTC.

The chain uses TRBV7-2 and TRBJ1-2, with TRBD1 matching over 10 bases. The length of the CDR3 is 16 residues. V shed 4 bases and J 5 bases; nucleotides not matched to a gene: 10. Germline V CDR1 and CDR2: SGHTA, FQGNSA. The CDR3 DNA reads as TGTGCCAGCAGCTCTCCTGACAGGGGGCGACGGTATGGCTACACCTTC. Encoded protein: CASSSPDRGRRYGYTF.

This clonotype was seen a few times. V and J are TRBV27 and TRBJ2-3, with D unclear. Germline lookup yields CDR1 MNHEY and CDR2 SMNVEV (reference sequence). Trimming removed 0 bases at V and 4 bases at J, with 5 bases between. The CDR3 runs to 13 residues. This CDR3 reads CASSLSLADTQYF. CDR3 bases: TGTGCCAGCAGTTTATCGCTTGCAGATACGCAGTATTTT.

Comment on this clonotype: This may be a read error, as it is one base from a much larger clone. The rearrangement joins TRBV25-1 to TRBJ2-7, with a tentative D call TRBD1 (5 bases). Germline CDR1 and CDR2: MGHDK and SYGVNS. This CDR3 region has 15 residues. The CDR3 is CASRDPLTAAYEQYF. Written as DNA, the CDR3 is TGTGCCAGCCGTGACCCCCTGACAGCCGCCTACGAGCAGTACTTC.

This chain links TRBV20-1 with TRBJ1-4; no reliable D call. This CDR3 has 15 amino acids. V lost 5 bases and J lost 0, with 13 bases in between. CDR1 and CDR2 (germline): DFQATT, SNEGSKA (reference sequence). CDR3 in amino acids: CSAHTYGATNEKLFF. Here the CDR3 DNA reads TGCAGTGCTCATACTTACGGAGCAACTAATGAAAAACTGTTTTTT.

The table lists this clonotype with a few counts. Here the CDR3 reads CASSQDYGDTGELFF. CDR3 DNA sequence: TGTGCCAGCAGCCAAGATTACGGAGACACCGGGGAGCTGTTTTTT. The chain is built from TRBV4-2 and TRBJ2-2; D unresolved. The ends were cut back, 0 bases at V and 3 bases at J, with 8 bases in the middle. The V gene's germline CDR1 is LGHNA and CDR2 YNFKEQ. The CDR3 extends over 15 amino acids.

There are many counts of this clonotype. The rearrangement links TRBV7-2 to TRBJ1-5, with a tentative D call TRBD1 (5 bases). CDR3 length: 16 amino acids. V was clipped by 0 bases and J by 7 bases, with 16 bases between them. Per the germline V gene, CDR1 is SGHTA and CDR2 is FQGNSA. The DNA of the CDR3 is TGTGCCAGCAGCTTAGCACCTCAACTAGGGGTACAGCCCCAGCATTTT. It translates to CASSLAPQLGVQPQHF.

This chain joins TRBV14 and TRBJ1-1, with D perhaps TRBD1 (5 bases). The CDR3 has 14 amino acids. The V end lost 2 bases, the J end lost 4 bases, and 11 bases lay between the germline ends. Germline values: CDR1 SGHDN, CDR2 FVKESK. For the CDR3, the DNA is TGTGCCAGCAGCCAATTTGACGGGGGCACTGAAGCTTTCTTT. As protein: CASSQFDGGTEAFF.